This T cell receptor beta chain is from a study of early T cells in non-severe SARS-CoV-2 infection. This clonotype was detected ten times or more. TCRdb called the 5' RACE reads again in MiXCR, with one record for every CDR3 protein. The data contain 49,000 or so distinct CDR3 sequences, around 6.5% of them singletons. V dropped 6 bases and J dropped 11; count of bases not matched to a gene: 15. The CDR3 has 15 amino acids. Germline V gives CDR1 MNHEY, CDR2 SVGEGT. The source is an adult who was a healthcare worker with PCR-confirmed SARS-CoV-2 infection or an uninfected control (not recorded which). Sample: whole blood, taken at baseline. J is TRBJ1-1 and V is TRBV6-2 or TRBV6-3; 10 bases line up with TRBD1. CDR3 amino acids: CASSHPGTGVFEAFF. The CDR3 nucleotides are TGTGCCAGCAGCCACCCCGGGACAGGGGTTTTTGAGGCTTTCTTT.